A single sample is the source of the 10 T cell receptor beta chains below, sequenced in a study of T cells in Graves' hyperthyroidism and ophthalmopathy. The source material, RNA transcripts, was used to amplify TCR beta CDR3 regions. First-round RT-PCR with HTBI primers amplified the TCR CDR3 region. TCRdb fed the multiplex PCR reads into MiXCR, producing one record per CDR3 protein. The sample shows approximately 620,000 distinct CDR3 sequences, about a sixth of them seen only once. Material: blood. Receptor source: a woman between 40 and 55 years old with Graves' ophthalmopathy.

The rearrangement uses TRBV5-1 and TRBJ2-7, with D unresolved. V was clipped by 0 bases and J by 4 bases, with 17 bases between them. Germline CDR1 reads SGHRS; CDR2 reads YFSETQ. This CDR3 contains 16 residues. DNA of the CDR3: TGCGCCAGCAGCTTGGAATCCGGCTTATATAGTTACGAGCAGTACTTC. Amino acid sequence: CASSLESGLYSYEQYF.

This clonotype was picked up many times. This chain uses TRBV28 with TRBJ2-1; D remains ambiguous. The CDR3 consists of 12 residues. Germline CDR1 and CDR2: MDHEN and SYDVKM. V gave up 5 bases and J gave up 8 bases, with 10 bases separating them. For the CDR3, the DNA is TGTGCCAGCAGTCGCAGGTCGTATGAGCAGTTCTTC. This translates into CASSRRSYEQFF.

The chain joins TRBV19 to TRBJ1-5; 7 positions match TRBD1. The CDR3 is 15 residues long. Trimming cost V 8 bases and J 1 base; bases outside gene matches: 8. The germline V gene encodes CDR1 LNHDA and CDR2 SQIVND (reference sequence). CDR3 loop: CASADRDRSNQPQHF. The CDR3, as DNA: TGTGCCAGTGCTGACCGGGACAGAAGCAATCAGCCCCAGCATTTT.

The table lists this clonotype with many counts. V usage is TRBV27 and J usage is TRBJ2-3, with D possibly called TRBD1 or TRBD2 (5 bases each). V was pared by 3 bases and J by 7 bases, with 14 bases between. The CDR3 loop spans 14 amino acids. CDR1 is MNHEY and CDR2 is SMNVEV in the germline V gene (reference sequence). CDR3 DNA: TGTGCCAGCAGTTTGCCCGACGGGGCCTATACGCAGTATTTT. It specifies CASSLPDGAYTQYF.

This clonotype was found a few times. The gene calls are TRBV12-3 or TRBV12-4 and TRBJ2-7; D remains ambiguous. V lost 2 bases and J 6 bases, leaving 11 bases between the germline ends. The CDR3 runs 13 residues. CDR3 amino acids: CASSLSPGSEQYF. CDR3 nucleotide sequence: TGTGCCAGCAGTTTATCGCCAGGCTCCGAGCAGTACTTC.

This clonotype was seen many times. The genes are TRBV7-9 and TRBJ2-5; possibly TRBD1 for D (6 bases). V shed 4 bases and J shed 1 base, with 13 bases lying between them. The CDR3 loop spans 15 amino acids. The V gene's germline CDR1 is SEHNR and CDR2 FQNEAQ (reference sequence). This CDR3 is CASSYIRDTQETQYF. CDR3 in DNA: TGTGCCAGCAGCTATATCCGGGACACCCAAGAGACCCAGTACTTC.

This clonotype was observed many times. The rearrangement uses TRBV20-1 and TRBJ2-7; 11 bases match TRBD2. The CDR3 runs 14 residues. Trimming cost V 4 bases and J 3 bases; bases outside gene matches: 5. Germline V gene data show CDR1 as DFQATT and CDR2 as SNEGSKA (reference sequence). CDR3 coding DNA: TGCAGTGCTACCAGACTAGCGGGAAACTACGAGCAGTACTTC. It codes for CSATRLAGNYEQYF.

This chain joins TRBV7-2 and TRBJ2-1, with 7 bases identical to TRBD2. After removal of 5 bases from V and 5 bases from J, the junction contained 6 bases not matched to a gene. The CDR3 runs to 14 residues. The V gene's germline CDR1 is SGHTA and CDR2 FQGNSA. The CDR3 spells CASSPAGHHNEQFF. The CDR3 bases are TGTGCCAGCAGCCCAGCGGGGCACCACAATGAGCAGTTCTTC.

This clonotype was found many times. The chain has TRBV3-1 and TRBJ2-3, with TRBD2 identical over 7 bases. The CDR3 totals 13 residues. Trimming at V came to 4 bases and at J to 8 bases, leaving 6 bases not matched to a gene. Germline V gene data show CDR1 as LGHDT and CDR2 as YNNKEL (reference sequence). The CDR3 is CASSRETSATQYF. The DNA of the CDR3 is TGTGCCAGCAGCCGAGAAACTAGCGCTACGCAGTATTTT.

V and J are TRBV20-1 and TRBJ2-7; 8 bases are a match to TRBD1. Germline lookup yields CDR1 DFQATT and CDR2 SNEGSKA (reference sequence). This CDR3 has 15 residues. Unmatched junction bases numbered 14, after V lost 6 bases and J lost 4 bases. As DNA, the CDR3 is TGCAGTGCCACCGGAGGGACAGGCAGGGGGTACGAGCAGTACTTC. It yields the protein CSATGGTGRGYEQYF.